The rows below give T cell receptor beta chains drawn from one sample of a study of blood T cell repertoires in COVID-19. Repertoires were generated with immunoSEQ multiplex PCR, while TCRdb's copy carries only in-frame clones and drops some. The table has about 38,000 clones, around four fifths seen once. Sample: peripheral blood. Receptors originate from a man aged 50 to 59 with active COVID-19. CDR3s include the opening cysteine and the closing phenylalanine or tryptophan. Each record gives: V gene, CDR3 length, clone size, J gene, D gene, CDR3 DNA, CDR3 protein. The D gene is left open where the match is weak. Where a row states a size, it is once, few, many or the class of an expanded clone; other rows omit it.

TRBV19	13	-	TRBJ1-5	TRBD1	TGTGCCAGTGGGACAGTAATAGCCCAGCCCCAGCATTTT	CASGTVIAQPQHF
TRBV19	12	-	TRBJ2-1	-	TGTGCCAGTAGTAGAGGGGGGGATGAGCAGTTCTTC	CASSRGGDEQFF
TRBV5-1	13	-	TRBJ1-5	-	TGCGCCAGCAGCTTCGGGGTTTCTCAGCCCCAGCATTTT	CASSFGVSQPQHF
TRBV5-6	15	-	TRBJ2-5	TRBD2	TGTGCCAGCAGCTACTTAGCGGGGCGGGACGGGACCCAGTACTTC	CASSYLAGRDGTQYF
TRBV18	15	few	TRBJ1-1	-	TGTGCCAGCTCACCCCCCCCCGGGAAGGGCACTGAAGCTTTCTTT	CASSPPPGKGTEAFF
TRBV18	14	-	TRBJ1-5	-	TGTGCCAGCTCACCACCTGGGGGGGGTCAGCCCCAGCATTTT	CASSPPGGGQPQHF
TRBV18	15	-	TRBJ1-2	-	TGTGCCAGCTCACCAAGACAGAAATTTAACTATGGCTACACCTTC	CASSPRQKFNYGYTF
TRBV5-5	14	-	TRBJ2-7	-	TGTGCCAGCAGCTTGGCCGGAGGGGTTCGCGAGCAGTACTTC	CASSLAGGVREQYF
TRBV28	13	-	TRBJ2-5	TRBD1	TGTGCCAGCTTAGGACAGGGGGGAGAGACCCAGTACTTC	CASLGQGGETQYF
TRBV6-2/TRBV6-3	14	-	TRBJ1-1	-	TGTGCCAGCAGCCAGGCGGGGGGCTACACTGAAGCTTTCTTT	CASSQAGGYTEAFF
TRBV11-2	12	-	TRBJ2-1	-	TGTGCCAGCAGCTTGGTCCGGGACAAGCAGTTCTTC	CASSLVRDKQFF
TRBV10-3	14	-	TRBJ1-2	-	TGTGCCATCAGTGAGTCAGGAGCCCTTGCTGGCTACACCTTC	CAISESGALAGYTF
TRBV20-1	11	-	TRBJ1-1	-	TGCAGTGCTGCGGATGTTTCTGAAGCTTTCTTT	CSAADVSEAFF
TRBV27	13	few	TRBJ1-6	-	TGTGCCAGCAGTTTATACCCGGGAACGCCCCTCCACTTT	CASSLYPGTPLHF
TRBV24-1	14	-	TRBJ1-2	-	TGTGTCCTGGTCTGGGGACACCTTCCCTATGGCTACACCTTC	CVLVWGHLPYGYTF
TRBV20-1	15	-	TRBJ2-3	TRBD2	TGCAGTGCCAGTAGGAGGAGGGGAGGGAAAGATACGCAGTATTTT	CSASRRRGGKDTQYF
TRBV19	13	-	TRBJ2-3	TRBD1	TGTGCCAGTAGTGTGCAGGGGGCAGATACGCAGTATTTT	CASSVQGADTQYF
TRBV19	14	-	TRBJ2-1	-	TGTGCCAGTAGTCCCCCAAGGGGGTACAATGAGCAGTTCTTC	CASSPPRGYNEQFF
TRBV6-4	14	-	TRBJ2-5	-	TGTGCCAGCACCTTAAGAGGGATCCAAGAGACCCAGTACTTC	CASTLRGIQETQYF
TRBV7-8	15	-	TRBJ1-1	-	TGTGCCAGCAGCTTGGGCCGGCCAGGGTTCACTGAAGCTTTCTTT	CASSLGRPGFTEAFF
TRBV29-1	10	-	TRBJ2-1	-	TGCAGCACTATCCTCAATGAGCAGTTCTTC	CSTILNEQFF
TRBV5-1	16	-	TRBJ2-2	TRBD1	TGCGCCAGCAGCCCGGGACAGGGGGGAAACACCGGGGAGCTGTTTTTT	CASSPGQGGNTGELFF
TRBV7-6	16	-	TRBJ2-7	TRBD1	TGTGCCAGCAGCTTGACCGGGACAGGATCTGTCGACGAGCAGTACTTC	CASSLTGTGSVDEQYF
TRBV2	14	few	TRBJ2-5	-	TGTGCCAGCAGTGGAGGGCGATCACCAGAGACCCAGTACTTC	CASSGGRSPETQYF
TRBV24-1	13	-	TRBJ2-7	-	TGTGCCACCAGTGACCAGGGTAGGAGCGAGCAGTACTTC	CATSDQGRSEQYF
TRBV12-3/TRBV12-4	13	once	TRBJ1-1	-	TGTGCCAGCAACATGGGGGGGAACACTGAAGCTTTCTTT	CASNMGGNTEAFF
TRBV5-4	16	-	TRBJ2-5	TRBD2	TGTGCCAGCAGCTTAGGACTAGCGGGGATAGAAGAGACCCAGTACTTC	CASSLGLAGIEETQYF
TRBV7-8	14	-	TRBJ2-5	TRBD1	TGTGCCAGCAGCTTAAAGGGACAGGGGGAGACCCAGTACTTC	CASSLKGQGETQYF
TRBV12-3/TRBV12-4	12	-	TRBJ1-2	-	TGTGCCAGCAGCCGGGGGGGCTATGGCTACACCTTC	CASSRGGYGYTF